This TCR beta chain was retrieved from a study of T cell responses to AZD1222 COVID-19 vaccine. The study, taken as a whole, reports: Spike was spanned by vaccine-associated CD4 TCRs, which were dominant at 160-218 and 743-854. Recipients of two AZD1222 doses showed rising Spike-specific TCR breadth and depth.

Only in-frame clones appear in the TCRdb table, and some are missing; sequencing was by immunoSEQ multiplex PCR. The table has roughly 150,000 clones, approximately 90% seen once. Per germline, CDR1 LGHDT and CDR2 YNNKEL (reference sequence). The V gene end was trimmed by 2 bases and the J gene end by 3 bases; junction bases not matched to a gene: 4. This CDR3 has 15 amino acids. For this clone: Its target is not known.

The rearrangement uses TRBV3-1 (or the pseudogene TRBV3-2) and TRBJ2-7, with 10 bases that match TRBD2. The input for sequencing was peripheral blood, taken on day 0 of AZD1222 vaccination. The receptor comes from an adult in good health. CDR3 DNA: TGTGCCAGCAGCCAATTACTAGCGGGACACTACGAGCAGTACTTC. This sequence encodes CASSQLLAGHYEQYF.